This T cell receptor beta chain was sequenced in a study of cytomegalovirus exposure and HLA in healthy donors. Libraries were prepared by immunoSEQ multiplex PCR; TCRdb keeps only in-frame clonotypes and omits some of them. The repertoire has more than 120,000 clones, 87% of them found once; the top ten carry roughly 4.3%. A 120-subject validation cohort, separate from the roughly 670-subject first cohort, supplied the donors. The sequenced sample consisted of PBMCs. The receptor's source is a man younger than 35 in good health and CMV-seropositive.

The CDR3 reads CASSPGTSGNNEQFF. The DNA for the CDR3 is TGTGCCAGTAGCCCCGGGACTAGCGGGAACAATGAGCAGTTCTTC. The chain combines TRBV19 with TRBJ2-1, with 13 bases fitting TRBD2. V lost 6 bases, J lost 5 bases, and 4 bases stayed unmatched. The length of the CDR3 is 15 residues. Germline V CDR1 and CDR2: LNHDA, SQIVND (reference sequence).